The 20 T cell receptor beta chains in this list originate from one sample, sequenced in a study of spatial heterogeneity in lung cancer. Whole-study results and caveats: One measure, the expanded intratumoral alpha and beta TCR count, tracked tumor mutation counts.

These receptors have no identified antigens. MiXCR, applied by TCRdb to the 5' RACE reads, yields one record per CDR3 protein. The sample lists over 650 distinct CDR3 sequences; around two fifths were seen once. The sample's time point: sample taken at primary tumor resection. Sample: lung tumor tissue, taken at surgery. All receptors come from a male donor with early-stage non-small cell lung cancer.

This clonotype was found a few times. Since it is a stray read in a library aimed at alpha chains, this beta chain has a size that is not meaningful. The chain is built from TRBV6-5 and TRBJ1-1; the match to TRBD1 covers 7 bases. CDR1 is MNHEY and CDR2 is SVGAGI in the germline V gene. This CDR3 region has 14 residues. The V gene end was trimmed by 6 bases and the J gene end by 7 bases; junction bases not matched to a gene: 11. The CDR3: CASSYNRDRHEAFF. The DNA of the CDR3 is TGTGCCAGCAGCTACAACCGGGACAGACATGAAGCTTTCTTT.

Comment on this clonotype: In a library made to pick up alpha chains, this beta chain is a stray read with a size that means little. This sequence joins TRBV7-9 and TRBJ2-1; tentative D call: TRBD1 (6 bases). In germline, CDR1 is SEHNR, CDR2 FQNEAQ (reference sequence). V was clipped by 0 bases and J by 8 bases, with 8 bases between them. CDR3 length equals 13 residues. The CDR3 loop reads CASSLAAGDEQFF. The DNA for the CDR3 is TGTGCCAGCAGCTTAGCTGCAGGGGATGAGCAGTTCTTC.

This clonotype was seen a handful of times. This beta chain turned up in a library designed for alpha chains; as an off-target read, its abundance says little. This rearrangement joins TRBV14 to TRBJ2-3, with D unresolved. This CDR3 region has 13 residues. Germline loops: CDR1 SGHDN, CDR2 FVKESK. V lost 1 base, J lost 3 bases, and 5 bases lay in between. CDR3 sequence (DNA): TGTGCCAGCAGCCAAGTTCATACAGATACGCAGTATTTT. Protein product: CASSQVHTDTQYF. Together with reference TRBV14 and TRBJ2-3, the CDR3 gives the full variable domain: EAGVTQFPSHSVIEKGQTVTLRCDPISGHDNLYWYRRVMGKEIKFLLHFVKESKQDESGMPNNRFLAERTGGTYSTLKVQPAELEDSGVYFCASSQVHTDTQYFGPGTRLTVL.

This clonotype showed up just a few times. This beta chain is a stray read from a library made for alpha chains; its abundance is not meaningful. The chain carries TRBV7-9 and TRBJ2-3, with a tentative D call TRBD1 (5 bases). The CDR3 spans 13 residues. The V gene's germline CDR1 is SEHNR and CDR2 FQNEAQ (reference sequence). Trimming took off 5 bases at V and 8 bases at J, with 14 bases between the two ends. The CDR3: CASSPPTGLTQYF. CDR3 in DNA: TGTGCCAGCAGCCCCCCCACAGGCCTTACGCAGTATTTT.

The count of this clonotype is one. A library made for alpha chains picked up this beta chain off target, so its size means little. The CDR3 protein is CASSYSRAGGSYNSPLHF. The CDR3 nucleotides read TGTGCCAGCAGTTACTCGAGGGCTGGGGGCTCCTATAATTCACCCCTCCACTTT. This chain joins TRBV6-5 and TRBJ1-6, with D possibly being TRBD1 (5 bases). There are 18 residues in the CDR3. V dropped 0 bases and J dropped 0 bases, with 12 bases sitting between them. Germline V lookup: CDR1 MNHEY, CDR2 SVGAGI.

Worth noting for this clonotype: Being off target in a library aimed at alpha chains, this beta chain has a size of little meaning. The CDR3 DNA reads TGTGCCAGCAGCCAATCCCAGGACACTGAAGCTTTCTTT. It encodes CASSQSQDTEAFF. The J gene is TRBJ1-1, the V gene TRBV3-1; D is undetermined. Germline loops: CDR1 LGHDT, CDR2 YNNKEL (reference sequence). The CDR3 runs to 13 residues. Trimming removed 2 bases at V and 3 bases at J, with 7 bases between.

As concerns this clonotype: Since it is a stray read in a library aimed at alpha chains, this beta chain has a size that is not meaningful. The V gene is TRBV3-1, the J gene TRBJ2-2, with D possibly matching TRBD2 (6 bases). V dropped 1 base and J dropped 1 base, with 10 bases sitting between them. The germline V gene encodes CDR1 LGHDT and CDR2 YNNKEL (reference sequence). The CDR3 covers 16 residues. The CDR3 bases are TGTGCCAGCAGCCAAGGGGCGGGGCAGAACACCGGGGAGCTGTTTTTT. Protein product: CASSQGAGQNTGELFF.

In this sample, this clonotype is large (0.1 to 1%). The library was built for alpha chains, so this beta chain is an off-target read and its size means little. The chain uses TRBV19 and TRBJ1-2; D is uncertain. The CDR3 length is 13 residues. Deletions cut 11 bases from V and 7 bases from J, with 20 bases between. Germline loops: CDR1 LNHDA, CDR2 SQIVND (reference sequence). CDR3 DNA: TGTGCCGGCAGCTCCTCGAACTGGGGTGGCTACACCTTC. It encodes CAGSSSNWGGYTF.

As for this clonotype: In a library made to pick up alpha chains, this beta chain is a stray read with a size that means little. V gene TRBV6-5 combines with J gene TRBJ2-7; no clear D gene. V was cut by 4 bases and J by 0 bases, with 7 bases left in between. There are 13 residues in the CDR3. CDR1 is MNHEY, CDR2 SVGAGI, per germline. CDR3 nucleotides: TGTGCCAGCAGTTTAGGCGCCTCCTACGAGCAGTACTTC. Residues: CASSLGASYEQYF.

In the case of this clonotype: This beta chain is off target for a library built for alpha chains, so its abundance means little. The CDR3 here is CSSQMGIRTDTQYF. CDR3 DNA sequence: TGCAGCTCCCAAATGGGGATTCGCACAGATACGCAGTATTTT. The chain has TRBV29-1 and TRBJ2-3, with no clear D. The CDR3 contains 14 residues. Trimming took 8 bases from V and 1 from J, leaving 16 bases between them. CDR1 and CDR2 from the germline V gene are SQVTM and ANQGSEA.

This clonotype counts as large. Because this beta chain is a stray read in a library intended to capture alpha chains, its abundance should not be given much weight. J is TRBJ2-2 and V is TRBV20-1; 11 nucleotides line up with TRBD2. The CDR3 runs to 16 residues. The germline CDR1 and CDR2 sequences are DFQATT and SNEGSKA (reference sequence). The trim removed 7 bases at V and 1 base at J, leaving 8 bases unmatched. CDR3 in amino acids: CSVGTSGAGNTGELFF. CDR3 DNA: TGCAGTGTCGGGACTAGCGGAGCGGGGAACACCGGGGAGCTGTTTTTT.

About this clonotype itself: Little can be read into the size of this beta chain, an off-target read in a library designed for alpha chains. V usage is TRBV5-1 and J usage is TRBJ2-1; the D is unclear. With 0 bases removed from V and 5 bases from J, the gap between germline ends came to 15 bases. The CDR3 covers 16 residues. Germline loops: CDR1 SGHRS, CDR2 YFSETQ. The CDR3 nucleotides are TGCGCCAGCAGCTTGGTCCCCAGAGACATTAACAATGAGCAGTTCTTC. This gives the protein CASSLVPRDINNEQFF.

This clonotype rates as medium-sized. Because this beta chain is a stray read in a library intended to capture alpha chains, its abundance should not be given much weight. CDR3 bases: TGCAGTGCTTCCCGGGCTAGCGGGAGCTCCTACAATGAGCAGTTCTTC. It translates to CSASRASGSSYNEQFF. The chain combines TRBV20-1 with TRBJ2-1; 10 nucleotides agree with TRBD2. Germline CDR1 is DFQATT and CDR2 is SNEGSKA (reference sequence). The length of the CDR3 is 16 residues. The J segment lost 0 bases and the V segment lost 5 bases, leaving 7 bases of the junction unmatched.

In the case of this clonotype: This beta chain slipped into a library made for alpha chains as a stray read, so its size is not meaningful. The chain joins TRBV13 to TRBJ2-2; TRBD1 is a possible D gene (7 bases). CDR3 size: 14 residues. CDR1 and CDR2 from the germline V gene are PRHDT and FYEKMQ (reference sequence). Trimming left V 6 bases short and J 3 bases short, with 11 bases between. The CDR3 protein is CASRSRGDTGELFF. The CDR3 DNA reads TGTGCCAGCAGATCCAGGGGGGACACCGGGGAGCTGTTTTTT.

This clonotype is large (0.1 to 1%) within its sample. The library was prepared for alpha chains; this beta chain is a stray read, so its frequency means little. The V call is TRBV12-3 or TRBV12-4, the J call TRBJ2-3; possible D gene TRBD2, 7 bases. The CDR3 length is 16 residues. V lost 3 bases and J 5 bases, leaving 18 bases between the germline ends. The CDR3 protein is CASSFGGGAYGDTQYF. The DNA of the CDR3 is TGTGCCAGCAGTTTCGGAGGGGGGGCCTATGGAGATACGCAGTATTTT.

In regard to this clonotype: The size of this beta chain means little, since it is a stray read in a library made for alpha chains. The J gene is TRBJ2-3, the V gene TRBV7-9; the D gene is possibly TRBD1 (5 bases). Germline-derived CDR1 and CDR2 are SEHNR and FQNEAQ (reference sequence). Trimming shortened V by 5 bases and J by 8 bases, and 14 bases separated the two germline ends. This CDR3 has 13 residues. CDR3 bases: TGTGCCAGCAGCCCCCCCACAGGCCCTACGCAGTATTTT. Protein: CASSPPTGPTQYF.

By share, this clonotype ranks as medium-sized (0.01 to 0.1%). This beta chain appears as a stray read in a library generated for alpha chains; its size is not informative. The J gene is TRBJ2-5, the V gene TRBV18; possibly TRBD1 for D (5 bases). V lost 3 bases and J lost 0, with 11 bases in between. The CDR3 loop spans 15 amino acids. Germline V gives CDR1 KGHSH, CDR2 LQKENI. The CDR3 nucleotides read TGTGCCAGCTCACCGGCCAGGGCGTACCAAGAGACCCAGTACTTC. It is translated as CASSPARAYQETQYF.

This clonotype has only a few counts. Little can be read into the size of this beta chain, an off-target read in a library designed for alpha chains. The rearrangement joins TRBV7-9 to TRBJ2-3, with D possibly TRBD2 on 5 matching bases. CDR3 length: 15 amino acids. The V end was cut by 2 bases, the J end by 2 bases, with 11 bases between. The V gene's germline CDR1 is SEHNR and CDR2 FQNEAQ (reference sequence). CDR3 region: CASSLLAKHTDTQYF. The CDR3 DNA reads TGTGCCAGCAGCTTACTAGCTAAACACACAGATACGCAGTATTTT.

This clonotype showed up just a few times. Because the library targeted alpha chains, this beta chain is an off-target read whose size means little. The gene calls are TRBV2 and TRBJ2-4; weak D call: TRBD2 (6 bases). Germline V gives CDR1 SNHLY, CDR2 FYNNEI. This CDR3 is built from 17 residues. Trimming cost V 1 base and J 1 base, with 14 bases left between them. DNA of the CDR3: TGTGCCAGCAGTGAAGGGGTTGGGAGGACTGCCAAAAACATTCAGTACTTC. Amino acid sequence: CASSEGVGRTAKNIQYF.

This clonotype was found a few times. In a library made to pick up alpha chains, this beta chain is a stray read with a size that means little. The chain employs TRBV12-3 or TRBV12-4 and TRBJ1-2; D is undetermined. CDR3 size: 14 residues. V lost 3 bases to trimming and J lost 1 base, with 9 bases between them. CDR3 nucleotide sequence: TGTGCCAGCAGTTTTGGTGACCTTAACTATGGCTACACCTTC. Its translation: CASSFGDLNYGYTF.